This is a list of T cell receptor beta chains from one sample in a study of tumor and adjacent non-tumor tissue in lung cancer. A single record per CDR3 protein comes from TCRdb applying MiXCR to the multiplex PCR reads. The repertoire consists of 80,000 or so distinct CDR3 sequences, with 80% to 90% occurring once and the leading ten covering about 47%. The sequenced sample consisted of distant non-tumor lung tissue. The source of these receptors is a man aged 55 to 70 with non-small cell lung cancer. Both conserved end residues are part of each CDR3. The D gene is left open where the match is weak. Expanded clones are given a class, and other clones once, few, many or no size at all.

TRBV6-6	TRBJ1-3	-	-	TGTGCCAGCTCCCCCGGCTCTGGAGACACCTTATATTTT	CASSPGSGDTLYF
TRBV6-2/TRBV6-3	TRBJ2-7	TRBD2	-	TGTGCCAGCCGTCCGGGACTAGCGGGAGCACTGGGCGAGCACTACTTC	CASRPGLAGALGEHYF
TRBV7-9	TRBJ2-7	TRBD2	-	TGTGACAGCAGCAAACTAGCGGGCTACGAGCAGTACTTC	CDSSKLAGYEQYF
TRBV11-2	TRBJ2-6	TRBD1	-	TGTGCCAGCAGTTTAGTTCAAAAGGACAGGCCCTCTGGGGCCAACGTTCTGACTTTC	CASSLVQKDRPSGANVLTF
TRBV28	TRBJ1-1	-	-	TGTGCCAGCAGTTTATTCGGGGGTGAAACTTTCTTT	CASSLFGGETFF
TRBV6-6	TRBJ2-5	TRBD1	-	TGTGCCAGCAGTGTCCCGGGACAGCCAGAGACCCAGTACTTC	CASSVPGQPETQYF
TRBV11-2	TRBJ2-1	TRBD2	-	TGTGCCAGCAGGCCCGGGACTAGTCTAAGGAATGAGCGGTTCTTC	CASRPGTSLRNERFF
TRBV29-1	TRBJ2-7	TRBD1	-	TGCATCGTTCAAAGCCGGACAGGGGGTGAGGAAGACGAGCAGTACTTC	CIVQSRTGGEEDEQYF
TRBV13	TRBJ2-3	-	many	TGTGCCAGCAGCTCTAGCACGCATACGCAGTATTTT	CASSSSTHTQYF
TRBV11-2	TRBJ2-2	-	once	TGTGCCAGCAGTGAAGGTGGCAGAAGCACCAGGGAGCTGTTTTTT	CASSEGGRSTRELFF
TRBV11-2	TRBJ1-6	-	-	TGTGCCAGCAGCTTACGAGGGGACAATAAATCACCCCTCCACTTC	CASSLRGDNKSPLHF
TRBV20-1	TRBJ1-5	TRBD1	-	TGCACTGCTGGAGGGGGGTGTACAGGGGGCATTGTAGCAAATCAGCCCCAGCATTTT	CTAGGGCTGGIVANQPQHF
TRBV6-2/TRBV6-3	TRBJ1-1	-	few	TGTGCCAGCAGTAAAACCGACAGGCATCACGCTGAAGCTTTCTTT	CASSKTDRHHAEAFF
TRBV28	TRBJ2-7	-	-	TGTGCCAGCAGTTTGGACCCCACCTACCGCTACGAGCAGTACTTC	CASSLDPTYRYEQYF
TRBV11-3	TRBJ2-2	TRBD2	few	TGTGCCAGCAGCTCCCGGGGAGCGGGGGGATACATTGCCGGGGAGCTGTTTTTT	CASSSRGAGGYIAGELFF
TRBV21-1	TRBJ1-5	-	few	TGTGCCAGCAGCAAAGTTTGTCGAGGCGGGCAGGACAACTATAGCAATCAGCCCCAGCATTTT	CASSKVCRGGQDNYSNQPQHF
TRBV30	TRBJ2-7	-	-	TGTGCCTGGATAGGGGACGAGCACTACGAGCAGTACTTC	CAWIGDEHYEQYF
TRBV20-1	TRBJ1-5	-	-	TGTAGTGCTTTTTCCGAGAGGGAGAATCAGCCCCAGCATTTT	CSAFSERENQPQHF
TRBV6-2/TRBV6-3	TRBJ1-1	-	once	TGTGCCAGCAGTTACCCCGACGGGAGCCCTGAAGCTTTCTTT	CASSYPDGSPEAFF
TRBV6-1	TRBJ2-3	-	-	TGTGCCAGCAGCCAACTAGGGGGGGAGGTAGATACACAGTATTTT	CASSQLGGEVDTQYF
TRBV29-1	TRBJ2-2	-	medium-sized	TGCAGCGTTGGAGGACTGGGGGAGCTGTTTTTT	CSVGGLGELFF
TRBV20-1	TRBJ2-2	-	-	TGCAGTGCTACTACCGGGATAGTCACCGGAGAGCTGTTTTTT	CSATTGIVTGELFF
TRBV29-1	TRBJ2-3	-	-	TGCAGCATAAGGGTTTACACAGATACACAGTATTTT	CSIRVYTDTQYF
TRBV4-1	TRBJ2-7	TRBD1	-	TGCGTCAGCAGCCAGGCCGGGACAGAGAAGTACGAGCAGTACTTC	CVSSQAGTEKYEQYF
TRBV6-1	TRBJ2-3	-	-	TGTGCCAGCAGTGAACTCACAATGTTGGCGGCAGCGGCAGATACGCAGTATTTT	CASSELTMLAAAADTQYF
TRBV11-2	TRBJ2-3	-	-	TGTACCATAAGCTTAGACCGGGGTACAAGAGATACGCAGTATTTT	CTISLDRGTRDTQYF
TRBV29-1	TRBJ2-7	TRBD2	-	TGCAGCTTTGAAGATCAGGGTCGGGGGGAAGGAGAGCATTACTTC	CSFEDQGRGEGEHYF
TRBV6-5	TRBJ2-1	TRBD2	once	TGTGCCAGCAGCTCTAGCGGGGTACCCTACAATGAGCAGATGTTC	CASSSSGVPYNEQMF
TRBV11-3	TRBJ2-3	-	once	TGTGCCAGCAGCCACGGACTCTTAGGTGGCACGGATACGCAGTATTTT	CASSHGLLGGTDTQYF
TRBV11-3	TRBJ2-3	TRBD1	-	TGTGCCAGCTGGCACACAGGGGGATCAGATACGCAGTATTTT	CASWHTGGSDTQYF